The T cell receptor (beta chain) described here comes from a study of shared clonotypes between healthy human individuals (dated by TCRdb to the early 2020s). Looking at the study overall: The cohort comprised a couple of women and a few men aged 18 to 49 years. For each donor, CD4 naive and CD4 memory were each run on three plates, CD8 naive on two plates, and CD8 memory on one plate. Per donor, leukapheresis produced somewhere between about 0.9 and 10 billion PBMCs. To increase sequencing depth and limit assay-specific biases, different laboratories used diverse techniques to prepare libraries and sequence TCR repertoires. To estimate repertoire size and how much clonotype sharing occurs between individuals, the study deeply sequenced the blood TCR repertoires of five healthy adults.

Reading the germline V gene (reference sequence) gives CDR1 MNHEY and CDR2 SMNVEV. The cysteine opens and the phenylalanine closes a CDR3 of 14 amino acids. Only the CDR3 part of the read is kept: 42 bases, read in frame from the first base. Germline trimming: 4 bases from V, 5 bases from J; junction bases outside gene matches: 7. The investigation overall reported the following: Sampling was limited to blood, and TCR repertoires in tissue likely differ from TCR repertoires in blood. Based on pairwise subsampling, the degree of clonotype sharing among donors was expected to be affected by sequencing depth. Larger estimated clonotype richness was generally found for naive subsets than for memory subsets. About 4.5% of naive CD4, around 4% of naive CD8, 2.3% of memory CD4, and roughly 0.4% of memory CD8 clonotypes were shared across several donors. Clonotypes shared by all four sorted-subset donors showed higher generation probabilities than non-shared clonotypes. Even with the large sequencing depth, rarefaction of the sorted-subset datasets indicated that sequencing was incomplete. Because the study included only a small number of donors, the genetic and exposure-history diversity represented was limited.

Using the deep immunoSEQ assay, multiplex PCR amplified TCR CDR3 regions from genomic DNA. Extracted genomic DNA from each cell subset was distributed evenly across all wells of several immunoSEQ 96-well plates, and each plate was treated as a replicate. For sorted subsets, about 200 ng genomic DNA, equal to 30,000 to 35,000 T cell genomes, was loaded into each replicate PCR. Purified libraries were measured with a Qubit 3.0 fluorometer, size-checked on a Bioanalyzer 2100, and measured again with the KAPA Library Quantification kit. Every immunoSEQ 96-well plate was sequenced on a dedicated single-read 150-cycle Illumina NextSeq 550 flow cell. On the study's bioinformatics: Because the immunoSEQ output included only junctional sequences and no quality scores, the filtering could not be the same as the filtering used for full-length reads. Sequences were annotated with PyIR, a Python wrapper for IgBLAST v1.9, using IMGT germline references to assign V/J genes and CDR3. Reads with weak V/J assignments (E-value above 1e-6), missing CDR3, stop codons, out-of-frame junctions, or ambiguous translated residues were removed. V3J clonotypes were defined as sequences sharing the same inferred V gene, J gene, and CDR3 amino acid sequence. To compute the percentage overlap between repertoires, the number of shared unique clonotypes was divided by the size of the smaller repertoire. RTK rarefaction, the Chao1 estimator, and Recon v2.1 estimates of unobserved clonotypes were used to assess repertoire richness. Generation probabilities for all TCRbeta clonotypes obtained by the gDNA method from a handful of donors were computed using OLGA. The clones in this table, taken by TCRdb from immuneACCESS, are in-frame only. Not every clone is retained; where verified, under half of the shortfall comes from an unresolved V gene, and the cause of the rest is unknown. V and J calls and clone size are as listed in that table; D and trimming were resolved from the DNA. The sample includes more than 550,000 clones, with roughly 91% observed a single time. The ten largest account for 30% to 35% of the sample.

Healthy HIV-negative adults with no recently reported acute infections or vaccinations were included as donors. All donors were Caucasian adults living in Nashville, Tennessee, USA. CD8 memory samples combined magnetically selected CD45RO+ cells with CCR7-negative CD45RA+ effector memory (TemRA) cells. After blood collection by leukapheresis, PBMCs were isolated using Ficoll-Histopaque density gradient centrifugation and then cryopreserved in the vapor phase of liquid nitrogen. Purity and quantity of every magnetically sorted T cell population were checked by analytical flow cytometry. Genomic DNA was isolated from each sorted fraction and quantified by UV absorbance on a Nanodrop 2000c. With respect to this clone: Its antigen target is currently unknown. No base quality information exists; no much larger clone differs at one position. This CDR3 is also generated by other DNA sequences in the sample.

The chain links TRBV27 with TRBJ1-1; 7 bases in the junction line up with TRBD1. Source material: memory CD8+ T cells from PBMCs. Per the publication, the cell subset or site label means: CD45RO+ cells pooled with CCR7-negative TemRA cells. This clonotype was sampled from a man younger than 35 in good health. Some clones in this sample may be carry-over from other donors' samples. Read as DNA, the sequence is TGTGCCAGCAGTTATGGAACAGGGGTAACTGAAGCTTTCTTT. This translates into CASSYGTGVTEAFF.